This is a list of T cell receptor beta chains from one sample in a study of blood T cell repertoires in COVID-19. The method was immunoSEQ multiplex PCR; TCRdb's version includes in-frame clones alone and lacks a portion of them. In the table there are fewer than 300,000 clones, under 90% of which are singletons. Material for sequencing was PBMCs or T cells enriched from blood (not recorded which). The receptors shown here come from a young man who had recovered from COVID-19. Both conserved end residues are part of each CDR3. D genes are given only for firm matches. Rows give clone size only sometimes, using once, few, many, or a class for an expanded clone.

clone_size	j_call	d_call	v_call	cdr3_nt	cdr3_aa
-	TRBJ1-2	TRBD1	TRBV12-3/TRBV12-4	TGTGCCAGCAGTCCCGGAAGGGGGCTCGGCTACACCTTC	CASSPGRGLGYTF
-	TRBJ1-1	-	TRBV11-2	TGTGCCAGCAGCTTAGATATGAACACTGAAGCTTTCTTT	CASSLDMNTEAFF
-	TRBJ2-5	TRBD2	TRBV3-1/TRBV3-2	TGTGCCAGCAGCCAAGGACTAGCGGGGGGGCTAGAGACCCAGTACTTC	CASSQGLAGGLETQYF
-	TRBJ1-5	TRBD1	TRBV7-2	TGTGCCAGCAGCTTAGTTTCAGGGGGAAATCAGCCCCAGCATTTT	CASSLVSGGNQPQHF
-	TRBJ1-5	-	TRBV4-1	TGCGCCAGCAGCCTCACAGGGTGGCAGCCCCAGCATTTT	CASSLTGWQPQHF
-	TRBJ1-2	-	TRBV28	TGTGCCAGCAGTTCTGATGGCTACACCTTC	CASSSDGYTF
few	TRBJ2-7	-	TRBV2	TGTGCCAGCTCGCCCGAGGTAGCCCCCTACGAGCAGTACTTC	CASSPEVAPYEQYF
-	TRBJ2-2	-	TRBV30	TGTGCCTGGAGTGTACACGGGTGGACCGGGGAGCTGTTTTTT	CAWSVHGWTGELFF
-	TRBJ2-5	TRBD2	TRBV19	TGTGCCAGTAGCCTTAAAGCGGGGTCCCAAGAGACCCAGTACTTC	CASSLKAGSQETQYF
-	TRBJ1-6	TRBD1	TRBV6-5	TGTGCCAGCAGATACGCGGGACAGAATAATTCACCCCTCCACTTT	CASRYAGQNNSPLHF
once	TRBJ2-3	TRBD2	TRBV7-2	TGTGCAGTTTGGGGGGGGGAACCCACAGATACGCAGTATTTT	CAVWGGEPTDTQYF
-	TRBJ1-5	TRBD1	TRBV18	TGTGCCAGCTCACCAGGACAGGGGGCAGTTCAGCCCCAGCATTTT	CASSPGQGAVQPQHF
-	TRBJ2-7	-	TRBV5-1	TGCGCCAGCAGCTTGGACAGGGTAGGCGAGCAGTACTTC	CASSLDRVGEQYF
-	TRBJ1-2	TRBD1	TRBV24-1	TGTGCCACCAGTGATGAGACAGGGGGCGACTACACCTTC	CATSDETGGDYTF
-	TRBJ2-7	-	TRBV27	TGTGCCAGCAGTCGTACCGGCTCCTACGAGCAGTACTTC	CASSRTGSYEQYF
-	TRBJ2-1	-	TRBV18	TGTGCCAGCTCTTCCTCAAGGGGGTTAATAAATGAGCAGTTCTTC	CASSSSRGLINEQFF
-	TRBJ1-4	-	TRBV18	TGTGCCAGCTCAGGGCCGGGACAACCAAATGAAAAACTGTTTTTT	CASSGPGQPNEKLFF
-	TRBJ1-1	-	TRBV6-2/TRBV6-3	TGTGCCAGCAGCCAGGACTTTGAAGCTTTCTTT	CASSQDFEAFF
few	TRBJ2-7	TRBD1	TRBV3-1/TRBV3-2	TGTGCCAGCAACCACGGACAGGGGGCAGCCTACGAGCAGTACTTC	CASNHGQGAAYEQYF
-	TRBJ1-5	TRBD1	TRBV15	TGTGCCACCTCCTCCAGGGGGCCGAGCAATCAGCCCCAGCATTTT	CATSSRGPSNQPQHF
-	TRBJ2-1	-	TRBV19	TGTGCCAGTAGTATAGATCGGAATGAGCAGTTCTTC	CASSIDRNEQFF
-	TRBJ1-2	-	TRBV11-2	TGTGCCAGCAGCCAGCGGGGCCTGGATTGGGGCTACACCTTC	CASSQRGLDWGYTF
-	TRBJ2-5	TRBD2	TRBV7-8	TGTGCCAGCAGCTTAGGCCCTAGCGGGACCCAGTACTTC	CASSLGPSGTQYF
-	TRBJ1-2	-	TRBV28	TGTGCCAGCACCATCCCGATGGGGGCGCAAGGCTATGGCTACACCTTC	CASTIPMGAQGYGYTF
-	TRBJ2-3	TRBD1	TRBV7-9	TGTGCCAGCAGCATTAGGACAGGGGGGGGAGATACGCAGTATTTT	CASSIRTGGGDTQYF
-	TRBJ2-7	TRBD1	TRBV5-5	TGTGCCAGCAGTTTGGTTGGGACAGGGGGCCTCTACGAGCAGTACTTC	CASSLVGTGGLYEQYF
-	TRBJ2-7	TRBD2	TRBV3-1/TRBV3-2	TGTGCCAGCAGCCCACGGACTAGCGGGGCTAGCTCCTACGAGCAGTACTTC	CASSPRTSGASSYEQYF
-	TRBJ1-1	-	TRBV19	TGTGCCAGTAGTATACAGTGGAACACTGAAGCTTTCTTT	CASSIQWNTEAFF
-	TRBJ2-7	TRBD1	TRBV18	TGTGCCAGCTCACCCTCGGACAGGCCAACCTACGAGCAGTACTTC	CASSPSDRPTYEQYF
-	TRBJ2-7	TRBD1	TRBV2	TGTGCCAGTCGACGACAGGGGAACGAGCAGTACTTC	CASRRQGNEQYF
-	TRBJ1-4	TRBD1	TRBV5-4	TGTGCCAGCAGCTTTCCGTCCGGACAGGGTAGAGAAAAACTGTTTTTT	CASSFPSGQGREKLFF
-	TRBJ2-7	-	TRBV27	TGTGCCAGCAGTCCCGGACAGACCTACGAGCAGTACTTC	CASSPGQTYEQYF
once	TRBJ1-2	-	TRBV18	TGTGCCAGCTCCGGACAGAGAAATGGCTACACCTTC	CASSGQRNGYTF
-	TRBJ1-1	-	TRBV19	TGTGCCAGTAGCACAGACACCACTGAAGCTTTCTTT	CASSTDTTEAFF
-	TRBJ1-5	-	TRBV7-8	TGTGCCAGCACCAGGACAGCTAATAGCAATCAGCCCCAGCATTTT	CASTRTANSNQPQHF
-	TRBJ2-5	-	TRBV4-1	TGCGCCAGCAGCCAAGTGTCGGTCCAAGAGACCCAGTACTTC	CASSQVSVQETQYF
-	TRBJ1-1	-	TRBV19	TGTGCCAGTAGTACATTAAAGGAGACGTCCATGAACACTGAAGCTTTCTTT	CASSTLKETSMNTEAFF
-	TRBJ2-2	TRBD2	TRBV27	TGTGCCAGCAGTTTATCAAGCGGGAGTAGTACCGGGGAGCTGTTTTTT	CASSLSSGSSTGELFF
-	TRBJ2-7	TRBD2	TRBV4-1	TGCGCCAGCAGCCAAGGACTTAGCGGGCATCTTTTCTACGAGCAGTACTTC	CASSQGLSGHLFYEQYF
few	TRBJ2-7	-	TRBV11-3	TGTGCCAGCAGCAGGTCCGGGACTGAGGGATCCGAGCAGTACTTC	CASSRSGTEGSEQYF
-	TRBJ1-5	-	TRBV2	TGTGCCAGCGCCTCCGAGGTTACTCAGCCCCAGCATTTT	CASASEVTQPQHF
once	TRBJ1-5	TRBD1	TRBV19	TGTGCCAGTAGCGGGACAGGAGATAATCAGCCCCAGCATTTT	CASSGTGDNQPQHF
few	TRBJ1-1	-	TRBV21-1	TGTGCCAGCCTACTAAGCGAGCGGGGGGCGGACACTGAAGCTTTCTTT	CASLLSERGADTEAFF
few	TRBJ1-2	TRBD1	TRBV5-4	TGTGCCAGCAGCTTGGCAGGGGGCTATGGCTACACCTTC	CASSLAGGYGYTF
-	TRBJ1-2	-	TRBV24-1	TGTGCCACCCTCGTTCTTGGCTACACCTTC	CATLVLGYTF
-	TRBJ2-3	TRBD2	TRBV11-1	TGTGCCAGCAGTCAGACTAGCCTGAGCACAGATACGCAGTATTTT	CASSQTSLSTDTQYF
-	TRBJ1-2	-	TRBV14	TGTGCCAGCAGCCAAGATTGGAGAGGCGGCTACACCTTC	CASSQDWRGGYTF
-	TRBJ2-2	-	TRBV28	TGTGCCAGCAGCAGACTAGGTCAGAACACCGGGGAGCTGTTTTTT	CASSRLGQNTGELFF
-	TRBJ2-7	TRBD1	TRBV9	TGTGCCAGCAGCACCGAGCCCGGGACAGGGTGGCACGAGCAGTACTTC	CASSTEPGTGWHEQYF
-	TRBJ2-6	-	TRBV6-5	TGTGCCAGCAGTTTCCAGGGGAGCTCTGGGGCCAACGTCCTGACTTTC	CASSFQGSSGANVLTF
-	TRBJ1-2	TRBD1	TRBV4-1	TGCGCCAGCAGCCAAGAGCCACAGGGGGGCTATGGCTACACCTTC	CASSQEPQGGYGYTF
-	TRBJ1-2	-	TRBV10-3	TGTGCCATCAGTGAGACAGAGCACTATGGCTACACCTTC	CAISETEHYGYTF
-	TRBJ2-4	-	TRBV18	TGTGCCAGCTCACCACCGACTGTAGACATTCAGTACTTC	CASSPPTVDIQYF
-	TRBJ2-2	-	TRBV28	TGTGCCAGCAGCCACATGCCAGGATTCACCCGCACCGGGGAGCTGTTTTTT	CASSHMPGFTRTGELFF
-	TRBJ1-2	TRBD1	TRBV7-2	TGTGCCAGCAGCACCGACAGGGTTGGCCGTGGCTACACCTTC	CASSTDRVGRGYTF